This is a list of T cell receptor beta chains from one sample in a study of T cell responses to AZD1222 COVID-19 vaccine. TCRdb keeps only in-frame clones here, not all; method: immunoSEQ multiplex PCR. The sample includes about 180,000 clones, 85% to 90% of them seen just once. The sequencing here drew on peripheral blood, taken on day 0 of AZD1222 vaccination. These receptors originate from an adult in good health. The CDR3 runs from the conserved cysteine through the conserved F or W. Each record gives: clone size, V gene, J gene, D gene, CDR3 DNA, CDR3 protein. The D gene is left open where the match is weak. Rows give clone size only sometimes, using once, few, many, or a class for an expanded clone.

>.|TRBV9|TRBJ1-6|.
TGTGCCAGCAGCAAGACTACCGGTGCACCCCTCCACTTT
CASSKTTGAPLHF
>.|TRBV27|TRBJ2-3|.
TGTGCCACTCGCGGGGTAAGCACAGATACGCAGTATTTT
CATRGVSTDTQYF
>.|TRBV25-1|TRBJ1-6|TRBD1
TGTGCCAGCAGTGAGACCTCGGACAGGTACTGGAATTCACCCCTCCACTTT
CASSETSDRYWNSPLHF
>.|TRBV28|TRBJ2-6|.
TGTGCCAGCAGTCCGGGTTCGGCTGGGGCCAACGTCCTGACTTTC
CASSPGSAGANVLTF
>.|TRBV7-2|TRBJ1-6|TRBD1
TGTGCCAGCAGCCAGACAGGGACGAATTCACCCCTCCACTTT
CASSQTGTNSPLHF
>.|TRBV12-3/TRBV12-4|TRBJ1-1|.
TGTGCCAGCAGTTTACTGGGGACTGAAGCTTTCTTT
CASSLLGTEAFF
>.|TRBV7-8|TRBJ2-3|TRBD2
TGTGCCAGCAGCTACGGCGCCGGGACTAGTAGGACAGATACGCAGTATTTT
CASSYGAGTSRTDTQYF
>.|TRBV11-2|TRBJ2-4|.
TGTGCCAGCAGCTTAAACACAGAAAACATTCAGTACTTC
CASSLNTENIQYF
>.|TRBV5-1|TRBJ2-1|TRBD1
TGCGCCAGCAGTTTTACCGGGACAGGGTTACGAAATGAGCAGTTCTTC
CASSFTGTGLRNEQFF
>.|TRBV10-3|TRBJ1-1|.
TGTGCCATCAGTGTTTCTGATCTCCCCCTGAACACTGAAGCTTTCTTT
CAISVSDLPLNTEAFF
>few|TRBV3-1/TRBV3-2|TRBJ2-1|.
TGTGCCAGCAGCCTCCCTTGGGAGCAGTTCTTC
CASSLPWEQFF
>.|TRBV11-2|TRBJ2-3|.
TGTGCCAGCAGCCCGACCGAAGATACGCAGTATTTT
CASSPTEDTQYF
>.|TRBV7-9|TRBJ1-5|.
TGTGCCAGCAGCCCTAGCGGACCCGGGGGCAATCAGCCCCAGCATTTT
CASSPSGPGGNQPQHF
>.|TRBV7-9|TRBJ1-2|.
TGTGCCAGCAGGGTTATGCGGGCAGGGGAGGACTATGGCTACACCTTC
CASRVMRAGEDYGYTF
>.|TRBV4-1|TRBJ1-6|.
TGCGCCAGCAGCCAAGAAAGGGTCAGATATTCACCCCTCCACTTT
CASSQERVRYSPLHF
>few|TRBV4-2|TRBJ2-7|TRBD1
TGTGCCAGCAGCAGGGACAGTCCTGGGGAGCAGTACTTC
CASSRDSPGEQYF
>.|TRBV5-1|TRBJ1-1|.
TGCGCCAGCGGAACTTCAACAGCTCCGAACACTGAAGCTTTCTTT
CASGTSTAPNTEAFF
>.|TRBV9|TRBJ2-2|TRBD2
TGTGCCAGCAGCCGGACTAGCGGGGGGGCTGGTATCGGGGAGCTGTTTTTT
CASSRTSGGAGIGELFF
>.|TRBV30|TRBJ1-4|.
TGTGCCTGGAATCGACCGTCGGAAAAACTGTTTTTT
CAWNRPSEKLFF
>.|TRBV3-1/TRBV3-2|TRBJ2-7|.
TGTGCCAGCAGCCCCAACTTTGGGGGGCCCCGATACGAGCAGTACTTC
CASSPNFGGPRYEQYF
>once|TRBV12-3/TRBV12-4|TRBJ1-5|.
TGTGCCAGCAGCTATGAGGGTCAGCCCCAGCATTTT
CASSYEGQPQHF
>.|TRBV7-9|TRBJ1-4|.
TGTGCCAGCAGCTTAGCGGGGGACGGCAAAAAACTGTTTTTT
CASSLAGDGKKLFF
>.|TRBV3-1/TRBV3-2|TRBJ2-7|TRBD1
TGTGCCAGCAGCCATCGGACAGGGGGCGGATACGAGCAGTACTTC
CASSHRTGGGYEQYF
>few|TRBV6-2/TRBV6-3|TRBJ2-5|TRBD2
TGTGCCAGCAGTTACGTTCTAGCGGGGGGAGACGAGACCCAGTACTTC
CASSYVLAGGDETQYF
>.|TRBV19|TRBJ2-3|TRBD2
TGTGCCAGTAGTACCCTAGCGGGTACGCAGTATTTT
CASSTLAGTQYF
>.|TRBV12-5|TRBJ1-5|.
TGTGCTAGTGCCCTTAGGTGGGGGAATAGCAATCAGCCCCAGCATTTT
CASALRWGNSNQPQHF
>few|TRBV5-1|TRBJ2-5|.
TGCGCCAGCAGCTTAAAAGAGACCCAGTACTTC
CASSLKETQYF
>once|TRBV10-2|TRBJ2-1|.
TGCGCCAGCAGCACCCACAGGGTCGATGAGCAGTTCTTC
CASSTHRVDEQFF
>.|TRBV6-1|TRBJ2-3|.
TGTGCCAGCAGTGAAGGGTTTACAGATACGCAGTATTTT
CASSEGFTDTQYF
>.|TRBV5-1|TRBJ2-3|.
TGCGCCAGCAGCTTGTATATGAGCACAGATACGCAGTATTTT
CASSLYMSTDTQYF
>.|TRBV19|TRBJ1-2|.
TGTGCCAGTAGTCCAGACAACTTTGGTGGCTACACCTTC
CASSPDNFGGYTF
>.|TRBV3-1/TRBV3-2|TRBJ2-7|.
TGTGCCAGCAGCCATCCAGGGAGCGAGCAGTACTTC
CASSHPGSEQYF
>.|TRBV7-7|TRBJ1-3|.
TGTGCCAGCAGCTTAGGCGGGGGCTCTGGAAACACCATATATTTT
CASSLGGGSGNTIYF
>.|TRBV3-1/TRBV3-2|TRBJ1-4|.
TGTGCCAGCAGCCAAGGTTTCGGGATTAATGAAAAACTGTTTTTT
CASSQGFGINEKLFF
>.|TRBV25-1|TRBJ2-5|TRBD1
TGTGCCAGCAGTGCAGGGGGAGAGACCCAGTACTTC
CASSAGGETQYF
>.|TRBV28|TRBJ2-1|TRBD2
TGTGCCAGCAGTCGTAGCGGGGCTACCTACAATGAGCAGTTCTTC
CASSRSGATYNEQFF
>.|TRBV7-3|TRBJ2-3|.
TGTGCCAGCAGCTTAACGTCTAGCACAGATACGCAGTATTTT
CASSLTSSTDTQYF
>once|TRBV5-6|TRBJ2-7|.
TGTGCCAGCAGCCCCGGGTGGGGCCCCTACGAGCAGTACTTC
CASSPGWGPYEQYF
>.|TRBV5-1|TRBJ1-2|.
TGCGCCAGCAGCTTGGGGGCTGAAGCTAACTATGGCTACACCTTC
CASSLGAEANYGYTF
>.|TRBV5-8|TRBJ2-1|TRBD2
TGTGCCAGCAGCCCAACTAGCGGCTCCTACAATGAGCAGTTCTTC
CASSPTSGSYNEQFF
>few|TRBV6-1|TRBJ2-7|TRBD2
TGTGCCAGCAGTGAATCTCTAGCGGGGGCCTACGAGCAGTACTTC
CASSESLAGAYEQYF
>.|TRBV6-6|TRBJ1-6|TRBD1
TGTGCCAGCAGTTGGCCAACAGGGGTTTTTTCACCCCTCCACTTT
CASSWPTGVFSPLHF
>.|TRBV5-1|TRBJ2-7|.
TGCGCCAGCAGCTCCTCTGGGCAGCGCATTGACTCCTACGAGCAGTACTTC
CASSSSGQRIDSYEQYF